This T cell receptor beta chain is drawn from a study of cytomegalovirus exposure and HLA in healthy donors. With 60 Vbeta and 13 Jbeta primers, the PCR was carried out. Profiling relied on immunoSEQ multiplex PCR, and the TCRdb table lists in-frame clones only, not all of them. Among roughly 160,000 clones listed, about 79% were seen once. Comment on this clone: The antigen is undetermined.

General study points: An analysis that was carried out later associated 15,000 to 20,000 TCR beta sequences with HLA alleles at 0.05 false discovery rate. Later analysis suggested links between common viral pathogens and several top significant clusters.

Trimming pared 5 bases from V and 0 bases from J, leaving 10 bases between. The germline V gene has CDR1 PRHDT and CDR2 FYEKMQ (reference sequence). The CDR3 loop spans 15 amino acids. Sequencing was performed on PBMCs. This sequence was found in a man in his fifties in good health and CMV-seropositive. The chain joins TRBV13 to TRBJ2-2; D gene uncertain. The CDR3 sequence: CASSPNYPNTGELFF. The CDR3 region has the DNA TGTGCCAGCAGCCCAAACTACCCGAACACCGGGGAGCTGTTTTTT.